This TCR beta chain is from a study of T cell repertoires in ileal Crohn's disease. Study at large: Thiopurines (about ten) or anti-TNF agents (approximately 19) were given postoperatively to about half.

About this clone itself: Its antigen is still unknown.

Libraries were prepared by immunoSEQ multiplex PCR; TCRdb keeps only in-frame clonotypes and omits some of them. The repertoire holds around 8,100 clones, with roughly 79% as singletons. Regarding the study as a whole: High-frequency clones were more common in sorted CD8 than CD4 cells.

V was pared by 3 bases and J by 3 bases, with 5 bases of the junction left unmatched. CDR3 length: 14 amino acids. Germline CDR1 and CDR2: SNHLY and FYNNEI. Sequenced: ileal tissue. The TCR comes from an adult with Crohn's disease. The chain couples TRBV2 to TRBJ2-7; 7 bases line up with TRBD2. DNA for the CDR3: TGTGCCAGCAGTGAGCCTCGCGGGAGCTACGAGCAGTACTTC. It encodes CASSEPRGSYEQYF.